The T cell receptor beta chain described here comes from a study of T cells in tumors after PD-1 blockade. Study as a whole: Daily vismodegib 150 mg continued in a subset of anti-PD-1-treated patients.

Using immunoSEQ multiplex PCR, the repertoire was profiled, and TCRdb retains in-frame clones only, with some absent. Among fewer than 7,500 clones listed, roughly 80% were seen once. Tumor or blood genomic DNA was sequenced, with inputs of about 550 ng to 6,500 ng. The origin of this receptor is a human donor with advanced basal cell or squamous cell carcinoma (not recorded which). Source: PBMCs, taken after anti-PD-1 therapy.

CDR3 nucleotides: TGTGCCACCAGTGATCGACTAGTCACAGATACGCAGTATTTT. It encodes CATSDRLVTDTQYF. The chain has TRBV24-1 and TRBJ2-3; tentative D call: TRBD2 (6 bases). The CDR3 runs 14 residues. V lost 3 bases, J lost 2 bases, and 8 bases lay in between. Germline lookup yields CDR1 KGHDR and CDR2 SFDVKD.